This TCR beta chain was captured in a study of T-cell reconstitution after alpha-beta-depleted transplantation in children. Library preparation (for TCRbeta) was performed with unique molecular identifiers. TCRdb independently ran MiXCR on the PCR reads; one entry per CDR3 protein. This table has around 4,100 distinct CDR3 sequences, around 12% appearing once. This clonotype was seen many times. The clonotype originates from a male patient aged 2-9 years who had a stem cell transplant for acute lymphoblastic leukemia, so the T cells may come from the graft donor. The source material was PBMCs, mostly from graft donor cells, sampled 60 days after TCRalphabeta/CD19-depleted stem cell transplant.

As DNA, the CDR3 is TGTGCCATCAAGATCGACAGGGGGCGCACAGATACGCAGTATTTT. Protein product: CAIKIDRGRTDTQYF. This rearrangement joins TRBV10-3 to TRBJ2-3; 10 bases agree with TRBD1. Losses at the gene ends were 7 bases for V and 1 base for J; bases not matched to a gene: 5. The CDR3 runs to 15 residues. Germline V lookup: CDR1 ENHRY, CDR2 SYGVKD.